This T cell receptor beta chain was documented in a study of prognosis after radiotherapy for stage I lung cancer. On the study more broadly: For radiotherapy, patients got SBRT split into 3 to 5 fractions, giving a biologically effective dose of at least 100 Gy.

To note about this clonotype: Antigen specificity is unknown. A read error is likely here: a far larger clone is one base away.

Trimming removed 6 bases from V and 8 bases from J; junction bases left unmatched: 14. The CDR3 is 15 residues long. Per the germline V gene, CDR1 is MRHNA and CDR2 is SNTAGT. Genomic DNA yielded TCR beta CDR3, amplified by two-round multiplex PCR. Round-one PCR had primers specific to each TRBV and TRBJ gene. TCRdb reprocessed the multiplex PCR reads with MiXCR, giving one entry per CDR3 protein. The table records under 15,000 distinct CDR3 sequences, roughly 54% of them present only once. General observations from the study: It was in patients who developed distant metastases that Shannon entropy after stereotactic body radiation therapy was lower.

The source was PBMCs, collected before or after stereotactic body radiation therapy (not recorded which). The chain recombines TRBV6-4 with TRBJ2-7, with 9 bases matching TRBD2. This clonotype originated in a donor aged 50 or older with non-small cell lung cancer. The CDR3 protein is CASSPVTSGSSKQYF. DNA for the CDR3: TGTGCCAGCAGCCCAGTGACTAGCGGATCCTCTAAGCAGTACTTC.